These 31 T cell receptor beta chains came from one sample sequenced in a study of T cell repertoires in cytomegalovirus infection. TCRdb re-called the reads with MiXCR, one entry per CDR3 protein. The sample has 300,000 to 450,000 distinct CDR3 sequences, around 18% seen once. The sample was PBMCs. The receptor set was obtained from a human donor in good health (CMV status not recorded). Some clones in this sample may be carry-over from other donors' samples.

The rearrangement uses TRBV7-9 and TRBJ2-3, with D possibly being TRBD1 (5 bases). CDR1 SEHNR and CDR2 FQNEAQ come from the germline V gene (reference sequence). The CDR3 extends over 13 amino acids. V was cut by 4 bases and J by 6 bases, with 11 bases left in between. This chain's CDR3 is CASSSQAWDTQYF. CDR3 coding DNA: TGTGCCAGCAGCTCACAGGCCTGGGATACGCAGTATTTT.

This clonotype was counted ten times or more. The chain has TRBV7-6 and TRBJ2-1; 8 bases are shared with TRBD1. CDR1 is SGHVS and CDR2 is FNYEAQ in the germline V gene. The CDR3 runs to 15 residues. The ends lost 3 bases at V and 8 bases at J; junction bases unmatched: 9. The CDR3 loop is CASSLTRQGYHEQFF. In DNA form, the CDR3 reads TGTGCCAGCAGCTTGACGAGACAGGGGTATCATGAGCAGTTCTTC.

In its sample, this clonotype was seen many times. The chain employs TRBV7-2 and TRBJ1-5; TRBD1 is a possible D gene (5 bases). This CDR3 region has 12 residues. Deletions cut 3 bases from V and 11 bases from J, with 11 bases between. Looked up from germline, CDR1 is SGHTA and CDR2 is FQGNSA. The DNA for the CDR3 is TGTGCCAGCAGCTTGGCCGGGGGAGCCCAGCATTTT. Translating it yields CASSLAGGAQHF.

The chain is built from TRBV19 and TRBJ1-1; D is uncertain. Per germline, CDR1 LNHDA and CDR2 SQIVND (reference sequence). V lost 2 bases and J 4 bases, leaving 5 bases between the germline ends. The CDR3 is made up of 12 amino acids. As DNA, the CDR3 is TGTGCCAGTAGTATACGGGGCACTGAAGCTTTCTTT. Translating gives CASSIRGTEAFF.

The J gene is TRBJ1-6, the V gene TRBV24-1; D possibly corresponds to TRBD1 (6 bases). Trimming stripped 4 bases from V and 4 bases from J, with 16 bases between. The germline V gene has CDR1 KGHDR and CDR2 SFDVKD. The CDR3 runs 17 residues. CDR3 bases: TGTGCCACCAGTGACCACAGGACAGTAAATTATAATTCACCCCTCCACTTT. Translation: CATSDHRTVNYNSPLHF.

The J gene is TRBJ2-5, the V gene TRBV5-4; a weak D match, TRBD1 (6 bases). There are 14 residues in the CDR3. Germline V CDR1 and CDR2: SGHNT, YYREEE (reference sequence). V lost 4 bases, J lost 3 bases, and 13 bases lay in between. As DNA, the CDR3 is TGTGCCAGCAGCATACAGGGAAGGGAAGAGACCCAGTACTTC. Translating it yields CASSIQGREETQYF.

The chain uses TRBV7-2 and TRBJ2-7; TRBD2 matches 8 bases. Germline values: CDR1 SGHTA, CDR2 FQGNSA. The CDR3 is 15 residues long. The J segment lost 0 bases and the V segment lost 5 bases, leaving 6 bases of the junction unmatched. CDR3 region: CASSTSGISSYEQYF. DNA of the CDR3: TGTGCCAGCAGCACTAGCGGAATTAGCTCCTACGAGCAGTACTTC.

The table lists this clonotype with a few counts. The chain employs TRBV5-1 and TRBJ2-3; D not resolved. Germline assignment: CDR1 SGHRS and CDR2 YFSETQ. The CDR3 spans 16 residues. Deletions cut 1 base from V and 0 bases from J, with 12 bases between. CDR3 amino acids: CASSLSAAQSTDTQYF. The CDR3 bases are TGCGCCAGCAGCTTGTCGGCCGCCCAGAGCACAGATACGCAGTATTTT.

The rearrangement joins TRBV11-2 to TRBJ2-2; TRBD1 matches at 8 bases. Per germline, CDR1 SGHAT and CDR2 FQNNGV. V lost 6 bases and J lost 0; bases outside the gene matches: 3. This CDR3 spans 15 amino acids. CDR3 coding DNA: TGTGCCAGCAGAAAACAGGGGGCGAACACCGGGGAGCTGTTTTTT. It is translated as CASRKQGANTGELFF.

This clonotype was found a few times. The rearrangement links TRBV20-1 to TRBJ2-3; D is unclear. The V end lost 1 base, the J end lost 1 base, and 9 bases lay between the germline ends. The germline V gene has CDR1 DFQATT and CDR2 SNEGSKA (reference sequence). The CDR3 runs 14 residues. The CDR3 spells CSARVPFGTDTQYF. CDR3 DNA sequence: TGCAGTGCTAGAGTCCCCTTTGGCACAGATACGCAGTATTTT.

The chain combines TRBV7-6 with TRBJ2-6; the D call may be TRBD1 or TRBD2 (5 bases each). CDR3 size: 18 residues. V lost 4 bases and J lost 0, with 16 bases in between. CDR1 is SGHVS, CDR2 FNYEAQ, per germline. CDR3 loop: CASSSEGFPNSGANVLTF. CDR3 in DNA: TGTGCCAGCAGCTCAGAGGGGTTCCCTAACTCTGGGGCCAACGTCCTGACTTTC.

This clonotype was seen many times. This chain connects TRBV27 to TRBJ1-5; 9 bases line up with TRBD1. This CDR3 is 15 amino acids long. Germline CDR1 and CDR2: MNHEY and SMNVEV (reference sequence). Losses at the gene ends were 7 bases for V and 2 bases for J; bases not matched to a gene: 6. The CDR3 DNA reads as TGTGCCAGCAAAGCCGGACAGGGGCGCAATCAGCCCCAGCATTTT. As protein: CASKAGQGRNQPQHF.

The table lists this clonotype with many counts. This sequence joins TRBV7-2 and TRBJ2-5; weak D call: TRBD1 (5 bases). This CDR3 has 13 residues. CDR1 is SGHTA and CDR2 is FQGNSA in the germline V gene. V shed 8 bases and J shed 2 bases, with 12 bases lying between them. CDR3 in DNA: TGTGCCAGCGCAGGGAATAGACAAGAGACCCAGTACTTC. Amino acid sequence: CASAGNRQETQYF.

The rearrangement links TRBV6-2 or TRBV6-3 to TRBJ2-5; no reliable D call. The CDR3 length is 12 residues. Germline V gene sequence: CDR1 MNHEY, CDR2 SVGEGT. V lost 5 bases and J 5 bases, leaving 9 bases between the germline ends. CDR3 sequence (DNA): TGTGCCAGCAGTGGGCGGTCGGAGACCCAGTACTTC. Protein product: CASSGRSETQYF.

This clonotype was recorded many times. At one boundary the junction diverges from the germline segment, which might be a read error. V gene TRBV6-6 combines with J gene TRBJ2-1; D remains ambiguous. The CDR3 sequence is 11 residues long. CDR1 is MNHNY and CDR2 is SVGAGI in the germline V gene (reference sequence). The CDR3 nucleotides are TGTGCCAGCAGTTACTACGATGAGCAGTTCTTC. Translated: CASSYYDEQFF.

Notes on this clonotype: A much larger clone is a single base away; this may be a read error. The CDR3 sequence is CASSFRSVEQFF. The DNA of the CDR3 is TGTGCCAGCAGCTTCCGTTCGGTTGAGCAGTTCTTC. This chain links TRBV7-9 with TRBJ2-1; D is undetermined. The germline V and J ends were trimmed by 3 bases and 9 bases, with 9 bases remaining between them. This CDR3 contains 12 residues. Germline CDR1 SEHNR, CDR2 FQNEAQ (reference sequence).

The chain is built from TRBV20-1 and TRBJ1-2; D is uncertain. The CDR3 has 15 residues. Looked up from germline, CDR1 is DFQATT and CDR2 is SNEGSKA (reference sequence). V was shortened by 0 bases and J by 3 bases, with 14 bases between the two germline ends. The CDR3 region has the DNA TGCAGTGCTAGAGATTCTCGGGAGGGAGACTATGGCTACACCTTC. Its translation: CSARDSREGDYGYTF.

This clonotype was seen repeatedly, ten times or more. The chain couples TRBV7-9 to TRBJ1-5; D gene uncertain. Germline loops: CDR1 SEHNR, CDR2 FQNEAQ (reference sequence). The CDR3 spans 13 residues. Trimming cost V 3 bases and J 10 bases, with 13 bases left between them. CDR3 sequence (DNA): TGTGCCAGCAGCTTGGGGATCCGAAATCCCCAGCATTTT. This gives the protein CASSLGIRNPQHF.

There are a few counts of this clonotype. The genes are TRBV7-8 and TRBJ2-1; D not certain. Trimming cost V 5 bases and J 0 bases, with 14 bases left between them. CDR1 SGHVS and CDR2 FQNEAQ come from the germline V gene. The CDR3 sequence is 16 residues long. CDR3 nucleotide sequence: TGTGCCAGCAGCCCAGAGGCGTCCCACTCCTACAATGAGCAGTTCTTC. This gives the protein CASSPEASHSYNEQFF.

This chain joins TRBV18 and TRBJ2-5, with D uncertain. Trimming took 1 base from V and 1 from J, leaving 4 bases between them. Per the germline V gene, CDR1 is KGHSH and CDR2 is LQKENI. This CDR3 region has 13 residues. CDR3: CASSPHFQETQYF. The CDR3 DNA is TGTGCCAGCTCACCACACTTCCAAGAGACCCAGTACTTC.

This clonotype was counted between two and nine times. The V gene is TRBV11-2, the J gene TRBJ2-1; no clear D. Germline V gene data show CDR1 as SGHAT and CDR2 as FQNNGV. Deletions cut 5 bases from V and 8 bases from J, with 13 bases between. This CDR3 has 13 amino acids. CDR3 region: CASSTSRAYEQFF. The CDR3 nucleotides are TGTGCCAGCAGCACCTCCCGGGCTTATGAGCAGTTCTTC.

This clonotype was detected many times. The chain employs TRBV7-9 and TRBJ2-7; the match to TRBD2 covers 10 bases. This CDR3 has 17 amino acids. Germline CDR1 is SEHNR and CDR2 is FQNEAQ (reference sequence). Trimming cost V 5 bases and J 1 base; bases outside gene matches: 11. The CDR3 DNA reads TGTGCCAGCAGCACCCGGGATGCTAGCGGGAGTTCCTACGAGCAGTACTTC. This encodes CASSTRDASGSSYEQYF.

This clonotype was seen a few times. The CDR3 DNA is TGTGCCAGCAGGACGGGGGCCTACGAGCAGTACTTC. This translates into CASRTGAYEQYF. V usage is TRBV2 and J usage is TRBJ2-7; D is perhaps TRBD2 (6 bases). Germline V CDR1 and CDR2: SNHLY, FYNNEI. Trimming pared 6 bases from V and 2 bases from J, leaving 8 bases between. This CDR3 is built from 12 residues.

The chain employs TRBV7-2 and TRBJ2-5; D call uncertain. CDR3 length: 14 residues. Trimming left V 2 bases short and J 2 bases short, with 9 bases between. The germline CDR1 and CDR2 sequences are SGHTA and FQGNSA. CDR3 region: CASSLTRSQETQYF. The CDR3 DNA follows: TGTGCCAGCAGCTTAACCCGGTCTCAAGAGACCCAGTACTTC.

There are many counts of this clonotype. The chain couples TRBV7-2 to TRBJ1-2, with a tentative D call TRBD1 (6 bases). Trimming removed 0 bases at V and 4 bases at J, with 6 bases between. Germline CDR1 is SGHTA and CDR2 is FQGNSA. The CDR3 spans 13 residues. The CDR3 reads CASSLAGAYGYTF. The DNA for the CDR3 is TGTGCCAGCAGCTTAGCGGGGGCCTATGGCTACACCTTC.

The V and J genes are TRBV20-1 and TRBJ1-1; 7 bases are a match to TRBD1. The CDR3 is made up of 13 amino acids. The V and J ends lost 3 bases and 8 bases, in that order; junction bases with no gene match: 9. The germline V gene encodes CDR1 DFQATT and CDR2 SNEGSKA (reference sequence). The CDR3, as DNA: TGCAGTGCTAGCGTTACCGGGACAGAGGAAGCTTTCTTT. Translating it yields CSASVTGTEEAFF.

This clonotype has a count of ten or more. The chain links TRBV7-9 to TRBJ2-4, with D maybe TRBD2 (6 bases). Germline loops: CDR1 SEHNR, CDR2 FQNEAQ (reference sequence). V lost 5 bases, J lost 0 bases, and 11 bases lay in between. The CDR3 length is 15 residues. Here the CDR3 reads CASSRETLAKNIQYF. The CDR3 coding sequence is TGTGCCAGCAGCCGGGAGACATTAGCCAAAAACATTCAGTACTTC.

The chain combines TRBV19 with TRBJ1-2; D not resolved. V dropped 6 bases and J dropped 2 bases, with 10 bases sitting between them. This CDR3 contains 13 residues. CDR1 is LNHDA, CDR2 SQIVND, per germline (reference sequence). The CDR3 here is CASRPEQNYGYTF. CDR3 nucleotides: TGTGCCAGTAGGCCAGAACAGAACTATGGCTACACCTTC.

This clonotype was detected ten times or more. This chain links TRBV7-2 with TRBJ2-7; 7 bases are shared with TRBD2. Germline CDR1 and CDR2: SGHTA and FQGNSA. This CDR3 region has 14 residues. The V segment lost 8 bases and the J segment 3 bases; nucleotides outside the gene matches: 10. This chain's CDR3 is CASRRGGTDYEQYF. The CDR3 DNA reads as TGTGCCAGCCGACGGGGAGGGACCGACTACGAGCAGTACTTC.

The chain combines TRBV15 with TRBJ2-3, with TRBD1 matching over 9 bases. CDR1 and CDR2 from the germline V gene are LNHNV and YYDKDF (reference sequence). The trim removed 2 bases at V and 5 bases at J, leaving 8 bases unmatched. The CDR3 totals 16 residues. CDR3 loop: CATSRFSGTGKDTQYF. In DNA, the CDR3 is TGTGCCACCAGCAGATTTTCCGGGACAGGGAAAGATACGCAGTATTTT.

The chain carries TRBV10-3 and TRBJ1-1, with a weak D call TRBD1 (5 bases). V shed 0 bases and J shed 8 bases, with 13 bases lying between them. Germline assignment: CDR1 ENHRY and CDR2 SYGVKD. CDR3 size: 14 residues. CDR3 DNA sequence: TGTGCCATCAGTGAGTCGGCAAGGGGAGGAGAAGCTTTCTTT. Its translation is CAISESARGGEAFF.